The following is a TCR beta chain sequence with its context. Its target is not known. The record originates from a study of CD8 T cells in ankylosing spondylitis. Study-wide findings and caveats: Characteristic of ankylosing spondylitis blood, it appeared, was a TCR beta motif comprising about eight highly homologous variants. Those disease-linked clones were CD8+; they were also relatively rare in peripheral blood.

Via MiXCR, TCRdb re-called the 5' RACE reads, giving one row per CDR3 protein. The data show 250,000 to 300,000 distinct CDR3 sequences, 20% seen once. The germline V and J ends were trimmed by 3 bases and 10 bases, with 18 bases remaining between them. The CDR3 runs 15 residues. V is TRBV12-3 or TRBV12-4 and J is TRBJ1-4, with a possible D match to TRBD1 (5 bases). The material sequenced was blood, either unsorted or a sorted T cell fraction (not recorded which). This sequence originates from a male donor with ankylosing spondylitis or in good health (not recorded which). The CDR3 DNA sequence: TGTGCCAGCAGTTTGGGGCCCTCTTCCGGGGGAAAACTGTTTTTT. It yields the protein CASSLGPSSGGKLFF.